Each of the 26 T cell receptor beta chains below was sequenced from the same sample in a study of T cell changes during pregnancy in multiple sclerosis. TCRdb's copy holds only in-frame clones and misses some; the assay was immunoSEQ multiplex PCR. The sample includes over 50,000 clones, about nine tenths seen only once; the top ten take approximately 0.4%. This specimen consisted of CD4+ T cells from peripheral blood mononuclear cells, obtained in the third trimester of pregnancy. The receptor set was obtained from a female donor with multiple sclerosis, enrolled in a pregnancy study.

V gene TRBV29-1 combines with J gene TRBJ1-2; D call uncertain. The CDR3 is 16 amino acids. Germline V gene lookup returns CDR1 SQVTM and CDR2 ANQGSEA. V was shortened by 1 base and J by 2 bases, with 17 bases between the two germline ends. The CDR3 coding sequence is TGCAGCGTTGAAGGAAAGCGCCCTACAACAAACTATGGCTACACCTTC. Its translation: CSVEGKRPTTNYGYTF.

This chain joins TRBV18 and TRBJ2-7; 13 nucleotides agree with TRBD2. The V and J ends lost 4 bases and 7 bases, in that order; junction bases with no gene match: 7. CDR3 length: 15 residues. Germline CDR1 KGHSH, CDR2 LQKENI. CDR3 amino acids: CASSRRTSGSREQYF. CDR3 coding DNA: TGTGCCAGCTCACGTCGGACTAGCGGGAGTCGGGAGCAGTACTTC.

The DNA of the CDR3 is TGTGCCTGGAGTGTATCAGCGGGAGGGCGGAGAACCTACGAGCAGTACTTC. This translates into CAWSVSAGGRRTYEQYF. The chain joins TRBV30 to TRBJ2-7, with 10 nucleotides matching TRBD2. The CDR3 length is 17 residues. V was clipped by 0 bases and J by 2 bases; unmatched bases: 10. CDR1 is GTSNPN and CDR2 is SVGIG in the germline V gene (reference sequence).

The chain is built from TRBV11-3 and TRBJ2-7; D is perhaps TRBD2 (6 bases). The V end lost 1 base, the J end lost 3 bases, and 10 bases lay between the germline ends. Germline V lookup: CDR1 SGHNT, CDR2 YENEEA. The CDR3 has 14 residues. CDR3 nucleotides: TGTGCCAGCAGCTTAGGCGGGAAGGTCTACGAGCAGTACTTC. The encoded protein is CASSLGGKVYEQYF.

The CDR3 loop is CASMIQMNTEAFF. The CDR3 region has the DNA TGTGCCAGCATGATACAGATGAACACTGAAGCTTTCTTT. The chain recombines TRBV6-1 with TRBJ1-1, with no clear D. The germline CDR1 and CDR2 sequences are MNHNS and SASEGT. V was clipped by 7 bases and J by 0 bases, with 9 bases between them. CDR3 length: 13 amino acids.

The V call is TRBV18, the J call TRBJ2-7, with TRBD1 identical over 10 bases. CDR1 KGHSH and CDR2 LQKENI come from the germline V gene. The J segment lost 5 bases and the V segment lost 0 bases, leaving 4 bases of the junction unmatched. This CDR3 has 15 residues. The CDR3 bases are TGTGCCAGCTCACCACCGACAGGGGGCTTGGACGAGCAGTACTTC. Translation: CASSPPTGGLDEQYF.

V gene TRBV5-4 combines with J gene TRBJ1-4, with 8 positions matching TRBD1. V shed 6 bases and J 8 bases; nucleotides not matched to a gene: 9. The germline gives CDR1 SGHNT, CDR2 YYREEE (reference sequence). The CDR3 contains 14 residues. The CDR3 reads CASTRGQGGEKLFF. The CDR3 coding sequence is TGTGCCAGCACCCGAGGACAGGGAGGGGAAAAACTGTTTTTT.

The chain has TRBV6-6 and TRBJ2-5; 7 bases match TRBD1. The CDR3 is 14 residues long. Germline V gene lookup returns CDR1 MNHNY and CDR2 SVGAGI (reference sequence). V trimming: 2 bases; J trimming: 3 bases; junction bases outside the gene matches: 3. For the CDR3, the DNA is TGTGCCAGCAGTTACGGGGACAGAAAAGAGACCCAGTACTTC. It specifies CASSYGDRKETQYF.

The chain recombines TRBV12-5 with TRBJ1-2; D perhaps matches TRBD1 (5 bases). The CDR3 extends over 14 amino acids. The V and J ends lost 2 bases and 7 bases respectively, with 14 bases between them. Germline V gene lookup returns CDR1 LGHNT and CDR2 FRNRAP. CDR3 in DNA: TGTGCTAGTGGTTTGATGGGGCAGGCTCTTGGCTACACCTTC. This codes for CASGLMGQALGYTF.

CDR3 protein: CAWRRGYEQYF. In DNA form, the CDR3 reads TGTGCCTGGAGACGCGGCTACGAGCAGTACTTC. The V call is TRBV30, the J call TRBJ2-7; D is unresolved. The ends were cut back, 3 bases at V and 3 bases at J, with 6 bases in the middle. Germline CDR1 is GTSNPN and CDR2 is SVGIG (reference sequence). There are 11 residues in the CDR3.

The V call is TRBV6-1, the J call TRBJ1-2, with TRBD1 as a possible D gene (6 bases). The CDR3 is 15 residues long. V gave up 0 bases and J gave up 7 bases, with 15 bases separating them. Germline V CDR1 and CDR2: MNHNS, SASEGT. This CDR3 is CASSEASGGPGGYTF. CDR3 coding DNA: TGTGCCAGCAGTGAAGCCTCCGGGGGGCCGGGTGGCTACACCTTC.

This clone was counted many times. V gene TRBV10-1 combines with J gene TRBJ1-4, with 7 bases lining up with TRBD1. The CDR3 extends over 13 amino acids. Germline V lookup: CDR1 WNHNN, CDR2 SYGVQD (reference sequence). Trimming removed 4 bases from V and 8 bases from J; junction bases left unmatched: 4. The CDR3 sequence is CASSVARGEKLFF. The CDR3 bases are TGCGCCAGCAGTGTTGCCAGGGGGGAAAAACTGTTTTTT.

This chain connects TRBV7-3 to TRBJ2-7; weak D call: TRBD1 (5 bases). The CDR3 contains 16 residues. Germline CDR1 reads SGHTA; CDR2 reads FQGTGA. V was clipped by 2 bases and J by 0 bases, with 14 bases between them. The chain's CDR3 is CASSLRGHDSSYEQYF. CDR3 in DNA: TGTGCCAGCAGCTTACGAGGACACGATAGCTCCTACGAGCAGTACTTC.

This sequence joins TRBV30 and TRBJ1-3; tentatively, D is TRBD1 (5 bases). Per germline, CDR1 GTSNPN and CDR2 SVGIG (reference sequence). Between the trimmed V and J ends, which lost 5 bases and 0 bases, there was a span of 11 bases. This CDR3 has 14 amino acids. The chain's CDR3 is CAWGTGFSGNTIYF. CDR3 in DNA: TGTGCCTGGGGCACAGGCTTCTCTGGAAACACCATATATTTT.

V gene TRBV4-1 combines with J gene TRBJ2-3, with a possible D match to TRBD2 (5 bases). CDR3 length equals 16 residues. Trimming removed 0 bases from V and 3 bases from J, with 13 bases in between. CDR1 is MGHRA, CDR2 YSYEKL, per germline. CDR3 loop: CASSQEYGVRTDTQYF. Here the CDR3 DNA reads TGCGCCAGCAGCCAAGAGTACGGGGTACGGACAGATACGCAGTATTTT.

The chain uses TRBV19 and TRBJ1-5; 7 positions match TRBD1. This CDR3 is 16 amino acids long. Germline V gives CDR1 LNHDA, CDR2 SQIVND (reference sequence). V lost 9 bases to trimming and J lost 2 bases; unmatched junction nucleotides: 13. The DNA of the CDR3 is TGTGCCAGCTCGAGACAGGGAGGACTTGGCAATCAGCCCCAGCATTTT. It encodes CASSRQGGLGNQPQHF.

The rearrangement links TRBV29-1 to TRBJ2-7; 7 positions agree with TRBD2. The CDR3 length is 13 residues. CDR1 is SQVTM and CDR2 is ANQGSEA in the germline V gene. J gave up 4 bases and V 4 bases, and 7 bases lay outside the gene matches. CDR3 region: CSVVASGKYEQYF. In DNA, the CDR3 is TGCAGCGTTGTGGCTAGCGGAAAATACGAGCAGTACTTC.

The rearrangement uses TRBV6-1 and TRBJ2-7; 7 positions match TRBD1. With 6 bases clipped from V and 2 bases from J, the junction kept 10 bases outside the gene matches. The CDR3 contains 15 residues. Germline CDR1 and CDR2: MNHNS and SASEGT. The CDR3 loop is CASSHIRDSPYEQYF. CDR3 coding DNA: TGTGCCAGCAGCCATATCCGGGACAGTCCCTACGAGCAGTACTTC.

The rearrangement links TRBV18 to TRBJ1-5; 7 nucleotides line up with TRBD1. CDR3 length: 14 residues. Germline V gene lookup returns CDR1 KGHSH and CDR2 LQKENI. Trimming took 5 bases from V and 7 from J; bases not matched to a gene: 8. CDR3 sequence reads: CASSTYTGDQPQHF. The CDR3 DNA reads TGTGCCAGCTCAACCTATACAGGGGACCAGCCCCAGCATTTT.

V and J are TRBV7-3 and TRBJ2-1; 7 bases align to TRBD1. With 5 bases clipped from V and 10 bases from J, the junction kept 8 bases outside the gene matches. Germline V gives CDR1 SGHTA, CDR2 FQGTGA. This CDR3 region has 13 residues. CDR3 residues: CASSVTGAREQFF. The DNA for the CDR3 is TGTGCCAGCAGCGTCACAGGGGCGCGGGAGCAGTTCTTC.

The rearrangement uses TRBV10-1 and TRBJ1-1, with no clear D. Germline lookup yields CDR1 WNHNN and CDR2 SYGVQD (reference sequence). This CDR3 region has 14 residues. Trimming stripped 2 bases from V and 1 base from J, with 8 bases between. The CDR3 nucleotides are TGCGCCAGCAGTGAGGGGCCAGGGAACACTGAAGCTTTCTTT. Translated, it gives CASSEGPGNTEAFF.

This rearrangement joins TRBV29-1 to TRBJ1-6; TRBD1 agrees at 10 bases. Germline CDR1 reads SQVTM; CDR2 reads ANQGSEA. The CDR3 runs to 13 residues. J lost 6 bases, V lost 5 bases, and 1 base had no gene match. The CDR3 here is CSVRDRGNSPLHF. CDR3 sequence (DNA): TGCAGCGTTCGGGACAGGGGTAATTCACCCCTCCACTTT. The variable domain in full, with the rest retrieved from reference TRBV29-1 and TRBJ1-6, is SAVISQKPSRDICQRGTSLTIQCQVDSQVTMMFWYRQQPGQSLTLIATANQGSEATYESGFVIDKFPISRPNLTFSTLTVSNMSPEDSSIYLCSVRDRGNSPLHFGNGTRLTVT.

The chain links TRBV19 to TRBJ2-1; the match to TRBD2 covers 11 bases. CDR1 and CDR2 from the germline V gene are LNHDA and SQIVND (reference sequence). The CDR3 totals 17 residues. Trimming cost V 1 base and J 7 bases; bases outside gene matches: 9. The CDR3, as DNA: TGTGCCAGTAGTATAGCTCAACTAGCGGGGGCCGGGAATGAGCAGTTCTTC. This translates into CASSIAQLAGAGNEQFF.

This chain joins TRBV6-5 and TRBJ2-2, with 11 bases identical to TRBD1. Germline trimming cut 5 bases from V and 5 bases from J; bases unmatched to any gene: 4. The CDR3 is 15 amino acids. Per the germline V gene, CDR1 is MNHEY and CDR2 is SVGAGI. CDR3: CASSVRDRGTGELFF. CDR3 coding DNA: TGTGCCAGCAGTGTCCGGGACAGGGGGACCGGGGAGCTGTTTTTT.

The genes are TRBV6-5 and TRBJ2-7, with 7 bases aligning to TRBD1. Germline CDR1 and CDR2: MNHEY and SVGAGI. The CDR3 runs to 15 residues. With 0 bases clipped from V and 6 bases from J, the junction kept 8 bases outside the gene matches. CDR3 sequence: CASSYSTGDAGEQYF. DNA for the CDR3: TGTGCCAGCAGTTACTCTACAGGGGACGCCGGCGAGCAGTACTTC.

The genes are TRBV6-1 and TRBJ1-4; D remains ambiguous. V lost 0 bases and J lost 4, with 6 bases in between. The CDR3 sequence is 14 residues long. Germline V gene sequence: CDR1 MNHNS, CDR2 SASEGT. The CDR3 DNA reads as TGTGCCAGCAGTGAAGCGGCGGGTAATGAAAAACTGTTTTTT. Translation: CASSEAAGNEKLFF.